This TCR beta chain originates from a study of OX40 agonist ivuxolimab in advanced cancers. Study-level background: Among those enrolled, mean age was 60 years (range about 23 to 90) and about 79% were male. Two patients with cutaneous melanoma and one with hepatocellular carcinoma, three in total, showed partial responses.

Here immunoSEQ multiplex PCR was the method, and the copy in TCRdb shows in-frame clones only, minus some. The sample holds tens of thousands of clones, 83% seen once. Germline CDR1 is SGHRS and CDR2 is YFSETQ. V was pared by 2 bases and J by 4 bases, with 11 bases between. This CDR3 is 14 amino acids long. Points from the study as a whole: In general, CD8+ T cells held more expanded clones than CD4+ did, on average. Clonal expansion among partial responders at 0.1-3.0 mg/kg ranked near the lowest.

Note on this clone: Its matching antigen is unknown.

The source of this sequence is an adult with an advanced solid tumor such as melanoma, head and neck, liver or kidney cancer. The sample consisted of CD4+ or CD8+ T cells sorted from blood, taken in a trial of the OX40 agonist ivuxolimab. This sequence joins TRBV5-1 and TRBJ2-3; D remains unclear. The DNA for the CDR3 is TGCGCCAGCAGCTTTGGTTCGAGCGCAGATACGCAGTATTTT. It encodes CASSFGSSADTQYF.